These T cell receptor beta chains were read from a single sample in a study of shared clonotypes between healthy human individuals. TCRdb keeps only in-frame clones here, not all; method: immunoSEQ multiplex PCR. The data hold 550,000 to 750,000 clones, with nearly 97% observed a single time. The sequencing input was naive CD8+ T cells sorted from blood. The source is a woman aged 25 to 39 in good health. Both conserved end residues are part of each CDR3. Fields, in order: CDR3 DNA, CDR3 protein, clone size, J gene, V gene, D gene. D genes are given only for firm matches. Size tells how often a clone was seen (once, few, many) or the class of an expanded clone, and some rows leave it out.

cdr3_nt: TGTGCCAGCAGTATAACAGGGGTAGGCAACTATGGCTACACCTTC
cdr3_aa: CASSITGVGNYGYTF
clone_size: once
j_call: TRBJ1-2
v_call: TRBV28
d_call: TRBD1

cdr3_nt: TGTGCCAGCAGTGAAACATTAAGGGAACTAACGGGAAACACCATATATTTT
cdr3_aa: CASSETLRELTGNTIYF
clone_size: NA
j_call: TRBJ1-3
v_call: TRBV6-1
d_call: NA

cdr3_nt: TGTGCCAGTAGTGCGACGGACTCCTACGAGCAGTACTTC
cdr3_aa: CASSATDSYEQYF
clone_size: NA
j_call: TRBJ2-7
v_call: TRBV19
d_call: NA

cdr3_nt: TGTGCCAGCAGCACCCAGGGAAGGCCCTACGAGCAGTACTTC
cdr3_aa: CASSTQGRPYEQYF
clone_size: once
j_call: TRBJ2-7
v_call: TRBV21-1
d_call: NA

cdr3_nt: TGTGCCAGCAGCTTGGCTTGGGGGCCAACCTACGAGCAGTACTTC
cdr3_aa: CASSLAWGPTYEQYF
clone_size: NA
j_call: TRBJ2-7
v_call: TRBV5-4
d_call: NA

cdr3_nt: TGTGCCAGCAGGGGACTAGCGACCTACGAGCAGTACTTC
cdr3_aa: CASRGLATYEQYF
clone_size: once
j_call: TRBJ2-7
v_call: TRBV6-1
d_call: TRBD2

cdr3_nt: TGTGCCTGGAGAGGTCAAGGGAATCAGCCCCAGCATTTT
cdr3_aa: CAWRGQGNQPQHF
clone_size: NA
j_call: TRBJ1-5
v_call: TRBV30
d_call: NA

cdr3_nt: TGTGCCAGCAGTGGTGGGGGAGGGCCGTCAGATACGCAGTATTTT
cdr3_aa: CASSGGGGPSDTQYF
clone_size: NA
j_call: TRBJ2-3
v_call: TRBV2
d_call: TRBD2

cdr3_nt: TGTGCCAGCAGCCCTGCGCCAGCGGGAGGGTGGATAGATACGCAGTATTTT
cdr3_aa: CASSPAPAGGWIDTQYF
clone_size: NA
j_call: TRBJ2-3
v_call: TRBV9
d_call: TRBD2

cdr3_nt: TGTGCCAGCAGCACCGACAGGGGGCCCTTCTCTGGGGCCAACGTCCTGACTTTC
cdr3_aa: CASSTDRGPFSGANVLTF
clone_size: NA
j_call: TRBJ2-6
v_call: TRBV21-1
d_call: NA

cdr3_nt: TGTGCCTGGGAGACTAGCGGGAGTCTCTACGAGCAGTACTTC
cdr3_aa: CAWETSGSLYEQYF
clone_size: NA
j_call: TRBJ2-7
v_call: TRBV30
d_call: TRBD2

cdr3_nt: TGTGCCAGCAGTTCGGCGGGGCCCGGGGAGCTGTTTTTT
cdr3_aa: CASSSAGPGELFF
clone_size: NA
j_call: TRBJ2-2
v_call: TRBV28
d_call: NA

cdr3_nt: TGTGCCAGCAGAAACCGAAGGGTTGACTATGGCTACACCTTC
cdr3_aa: CASRNRRVDYGYTF
clone_size: NA
j_call: TRBJ1-2
v_call: TRBV5-6
d_call: NA

cdr3_nt: TGTGCCAGCAGCCAAGACAGGCAGTCGGGGACACCCCTCCACTTT
cdr3_aa: CASSQDRQSGTPLHF
clone_size: NA
j_call: TRBJ1-6
v_call: TRBV4-2
d_call: NA

cdr3_nt: TGTGCCAGTAGATCGGTGGAGGGGGTTAATCAGCCCCAGCATTTT
cdr3_aa: CASRSVEGVNQPQHF
clone_size: NA
j_call: TRBJ1-5
v_call: TRBV19
d_call: NA

cdr3_nt: TGTGCCAGCAGCTTAGGGCAACCAGAGACCTACGAGCAGTACTTC
cdr3_aa: CASSLGQPETYEQYF
clone_size: NA
j_call: TRBJ2-7
v_call: TRBV13
d_call: NA

cdr3_nt: TGTGCCAGCAGTCCTTCGGGACAAAAGACCCAGTACTTC
cdr3_aa: CASSPSGQKTQYF
clone_size: once
j_call: TRBJ2-5
v_call: TRBV28
d_call: NA

cdr3_nt: TGTGCCAGCGGGGAAGGCACTGAAGCTTTCTTT
cdr3_aa: CASGEGTEAFF
clone_size: NA
j_call: TRBJ1-1
v_call: TRBV9
d_call: NA

cdr3_nt: TGTGCCAGCAGTCTGATTGGGGGGGTAGATACTGAAGCTTTCTTT
cdr3_aa: CASSLIGGVDTEAFF
clone_size: NA
j_call: TRBJ1-1
v_call: TRBV2
d_call: NA

cdr3_nt: TGTGCCAGCAGCTTAGATGGGGTGGGAGAGACCCAGTACTTC
cdr3_aa: CASSLDGVGETQYF
clone_size: once
j_call: TRBJ2-5
v_call: TRBV7-9
d_call: NA